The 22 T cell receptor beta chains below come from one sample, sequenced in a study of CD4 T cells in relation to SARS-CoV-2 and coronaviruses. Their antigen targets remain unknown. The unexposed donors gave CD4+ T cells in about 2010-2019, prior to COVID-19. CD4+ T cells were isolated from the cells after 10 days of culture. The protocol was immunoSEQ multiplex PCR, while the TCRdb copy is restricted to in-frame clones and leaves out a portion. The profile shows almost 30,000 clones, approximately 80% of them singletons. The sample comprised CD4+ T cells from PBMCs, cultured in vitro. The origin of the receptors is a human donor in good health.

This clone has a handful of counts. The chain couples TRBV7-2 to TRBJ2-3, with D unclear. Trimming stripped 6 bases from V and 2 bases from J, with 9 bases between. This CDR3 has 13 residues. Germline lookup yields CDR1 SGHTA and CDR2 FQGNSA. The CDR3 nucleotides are TGTGCCAGCAGGGTGGGGTACACAGATACGCAGTATTTT. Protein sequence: CASRVGYTDTQYF.

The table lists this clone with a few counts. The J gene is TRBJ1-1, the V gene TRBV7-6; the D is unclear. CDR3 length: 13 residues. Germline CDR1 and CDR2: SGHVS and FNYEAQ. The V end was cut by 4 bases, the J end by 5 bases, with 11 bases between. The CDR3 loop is CASSSGTRTEAFF. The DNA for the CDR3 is TGTGCCAGCAGCTCAGGTACACGGACTGAAGCTTTCTTT.

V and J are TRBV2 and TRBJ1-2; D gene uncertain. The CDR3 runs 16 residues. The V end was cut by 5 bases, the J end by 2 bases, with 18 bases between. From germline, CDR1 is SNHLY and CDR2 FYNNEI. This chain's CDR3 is CASSTDLFLGNYGYTF. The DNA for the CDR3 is TGTGCCAGCAGTACTGACCTGTTCCTGGGGAACTATGGCTACACCTTC.

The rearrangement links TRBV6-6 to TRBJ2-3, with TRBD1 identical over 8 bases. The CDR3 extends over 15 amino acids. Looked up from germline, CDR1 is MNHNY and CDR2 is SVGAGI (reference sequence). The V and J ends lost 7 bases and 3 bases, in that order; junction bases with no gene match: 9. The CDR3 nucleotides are TGTGCCAGCACCCGTGGGGACAGGTCTACAGATACGCAGTATTTT. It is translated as CASTRGDRSTDTQYF.

Here the CDR3 reads CASSPEFNRGTEAFF. The CDR3 coding sequence is TGTGCCAGCTCACCAGAGTTCAACCGTGGGACTGAAGCTTTCTTT. The V and J genes are TRBV18 and TRBJ1-1; the D is unclear. Trimming took 2 bases from V and 5 from J, leaving 15 bases between them. CDR3 size: 15 residues. Per the germline V gene, CDR1 is KGHSH and CDR2 is LQKENI.

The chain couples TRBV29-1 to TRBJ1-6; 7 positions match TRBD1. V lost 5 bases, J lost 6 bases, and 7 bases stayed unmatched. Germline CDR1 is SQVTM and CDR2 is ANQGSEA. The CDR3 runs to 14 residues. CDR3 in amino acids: CSVTTGDGNSPLHF. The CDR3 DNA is TGCAGCGTTACCACAGGGGACGGTAATTCACCCCTCCACTTT.

In DNA, the CDR3 is TGTGCCAGCAGTGCCCCCCCCTATCAGCCCCAGCATTTT. As protein: CASSAPPYQPQHF. The gene calls are TRBV6-4 and TRBJ1-5; no firm D call. Per the germline V gene, CDR1 is MRHNA and CDR2 is SNTAGT. Deletions cut 4 bases from V and 5 bases from J, with 9 bases between. The CDR3 has 13 residues.

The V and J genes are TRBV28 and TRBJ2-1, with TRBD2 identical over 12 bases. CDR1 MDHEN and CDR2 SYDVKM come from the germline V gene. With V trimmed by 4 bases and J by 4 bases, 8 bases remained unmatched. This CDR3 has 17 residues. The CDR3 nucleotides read TGTGCCAGCAGTTCCCCCTTGACTAGCGGGAGTTACAATGAGCAGTTCTTC. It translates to CASSSPLTSGSYNEQFF.

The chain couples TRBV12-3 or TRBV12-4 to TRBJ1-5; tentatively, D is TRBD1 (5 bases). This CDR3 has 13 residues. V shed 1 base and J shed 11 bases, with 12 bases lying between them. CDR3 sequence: CASSLDRGGAQHF. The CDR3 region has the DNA TGTGCCAGCAGTTTAGATCGGGGCGGGGCCCAGCATTTT.

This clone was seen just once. CDR3: CASSEVGQGQAGYTF. In DNA form, the CDR3 reads TGTGCCAGCAGTGAAGTCGGGCAGGGCCAGGCTGGCTACACCTTC. The chain is built from TRBV2 and TRBJ1-2, with a weak D call TRBD1 (5 bases). V was trimmed by 1 base and J by 7 bases, leaving 16 bases between them. Germline lookup yields CDR1 SNHLY and CDR2 FYNNEI. This CDR3 has 15 residues.

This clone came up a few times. The CDR3 bases are TGTGCCTGGAGCGGACCAAGGGACAGGGGGGCCAAAAACATTCAGTACTTC. Translating it yields CAWSGPRDRGAKNIQYF. The chain carries TRBV30 and TRBJ2-4; 11 bases line up with TRBD1. The V and J ends lost 3 bases and 1 base, in that order; junction bases with no gene match: 8. The CDR3 spans 17 residues. CDR1 is GTSNPN, CDR2 SVGIG, per germline (reference sequence).

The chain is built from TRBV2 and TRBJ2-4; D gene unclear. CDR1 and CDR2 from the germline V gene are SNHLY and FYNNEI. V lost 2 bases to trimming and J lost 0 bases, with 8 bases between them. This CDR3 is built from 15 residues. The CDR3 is CASSENFLAKNIQYF. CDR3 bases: TGTGCCAGCAGTGAAAATTTTCTAGCCAAAAACATTCAGTACTTC.

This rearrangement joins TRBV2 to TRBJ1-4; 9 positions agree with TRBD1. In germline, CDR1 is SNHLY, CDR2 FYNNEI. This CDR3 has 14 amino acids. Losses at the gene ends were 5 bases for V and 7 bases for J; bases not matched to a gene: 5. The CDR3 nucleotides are TGTGCCAGCAGTAACAGGGGGCTGTTTGAAAAACTGTTTTTT. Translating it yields CASSNRGLFEKLFF. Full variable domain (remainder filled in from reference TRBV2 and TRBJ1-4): EPEVTQTPSHQVTQMGQEVILRCVPISNHLYFYWYRQILGQKVEFLVSFYNNEISEKSEIFDDQFSVERPDGSNFTLKIRSTKLEDSAMYFCASSNRGLFEKLFFGSGTQLSVL.

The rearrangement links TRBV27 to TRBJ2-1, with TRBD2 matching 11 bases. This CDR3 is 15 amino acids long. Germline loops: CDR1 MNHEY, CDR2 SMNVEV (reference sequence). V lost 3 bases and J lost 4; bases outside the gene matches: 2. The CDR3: CASSLGLAAYNEQFF. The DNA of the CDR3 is TGTGCCAGCAGTTTGGGACTAGCGGCTTACAATGAGCAGTTCTTC.

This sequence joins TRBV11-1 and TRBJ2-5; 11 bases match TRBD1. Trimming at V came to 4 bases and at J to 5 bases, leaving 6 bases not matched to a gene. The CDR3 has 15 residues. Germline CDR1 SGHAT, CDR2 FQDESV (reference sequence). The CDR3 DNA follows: TGTGCCAGCAGCTCTAAGGACAGGGGGCGGGAGACCCAGTACTTC. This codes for CASSSKDRGRETQYF. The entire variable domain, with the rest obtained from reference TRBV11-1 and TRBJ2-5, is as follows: EAEVAQSPRYKITEKSQAVAFWCDPISGHATLYWYRQILGQGPELLVQFQDESVVDDSQLPKDRFSAERLKGVDSTLKIQPAELGDSAMYLCASSSKDRGRETQYFGPGTRLLVL.

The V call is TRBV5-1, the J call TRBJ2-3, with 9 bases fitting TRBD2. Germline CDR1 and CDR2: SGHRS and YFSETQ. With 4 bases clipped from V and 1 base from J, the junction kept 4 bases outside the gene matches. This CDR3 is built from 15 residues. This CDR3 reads CASSPGGGGTDTQYF. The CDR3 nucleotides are TGCGCCAGCAGCCCCGGCGGGGGGGGCACAGATACGCAGTATTTT.

The CDR3 DNA is TGTGCCAGCAGCTTGGGATTGGGACAGGGACAGCCCCAGCATTTT. Protein product: CASSLGLGQGQPQHF. V gene TRBV5-6 combines with J gene TRBJ1-5, with 9 bases identical to TRBD1. The V gene's germline CDR1 is SGHDT and CDR2 YYEEEE. This CDR3 has 15 amino acids. J was trimmed by 7 bases and V by 0 bases; bases with no gene match: 5.

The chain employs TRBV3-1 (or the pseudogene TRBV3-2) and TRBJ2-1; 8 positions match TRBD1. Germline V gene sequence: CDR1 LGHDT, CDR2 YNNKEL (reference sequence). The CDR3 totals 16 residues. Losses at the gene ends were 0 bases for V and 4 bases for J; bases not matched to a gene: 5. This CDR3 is CASSQEGTGPYNEQFF. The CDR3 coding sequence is TGTGCCAGCAGCCAAGAGGGGACAGGACCTTACAATGAGCAGTTCTTC.

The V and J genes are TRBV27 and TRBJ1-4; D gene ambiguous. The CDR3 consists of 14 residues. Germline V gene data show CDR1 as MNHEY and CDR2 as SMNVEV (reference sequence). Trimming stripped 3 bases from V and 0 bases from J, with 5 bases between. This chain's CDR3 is CASSFGTTNEKLFF. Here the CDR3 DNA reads TGTGCCAGCAGTTTCGGAACAACTAATGAAAAACTGTTTTTT.

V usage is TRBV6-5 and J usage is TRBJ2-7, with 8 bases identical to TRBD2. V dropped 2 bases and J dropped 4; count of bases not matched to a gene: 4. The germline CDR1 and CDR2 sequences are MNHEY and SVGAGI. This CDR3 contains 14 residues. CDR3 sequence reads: CASSYPGGGYEQYF. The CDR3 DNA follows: TGTGCCAGCAGTTACCCGGGGGGGGGATACGAGCAGTACTTC.

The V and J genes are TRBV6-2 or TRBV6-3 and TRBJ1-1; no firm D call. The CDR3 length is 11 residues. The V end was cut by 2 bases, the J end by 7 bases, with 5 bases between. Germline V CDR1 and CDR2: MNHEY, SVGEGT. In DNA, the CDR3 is TGTGCCAGCAGTTACAACGTTGAAGCTTTCTTT. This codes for CASSYNVEAFF.

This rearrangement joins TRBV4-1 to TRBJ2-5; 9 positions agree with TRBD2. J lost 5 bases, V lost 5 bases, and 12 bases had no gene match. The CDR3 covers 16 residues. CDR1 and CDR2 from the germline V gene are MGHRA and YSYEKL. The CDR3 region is CASSGGRGGLRETQYF. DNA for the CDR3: TGCGCCAGCAGCGGGGGGCGGGGGGGCCTACGGGAGACCCAGTACTTC.